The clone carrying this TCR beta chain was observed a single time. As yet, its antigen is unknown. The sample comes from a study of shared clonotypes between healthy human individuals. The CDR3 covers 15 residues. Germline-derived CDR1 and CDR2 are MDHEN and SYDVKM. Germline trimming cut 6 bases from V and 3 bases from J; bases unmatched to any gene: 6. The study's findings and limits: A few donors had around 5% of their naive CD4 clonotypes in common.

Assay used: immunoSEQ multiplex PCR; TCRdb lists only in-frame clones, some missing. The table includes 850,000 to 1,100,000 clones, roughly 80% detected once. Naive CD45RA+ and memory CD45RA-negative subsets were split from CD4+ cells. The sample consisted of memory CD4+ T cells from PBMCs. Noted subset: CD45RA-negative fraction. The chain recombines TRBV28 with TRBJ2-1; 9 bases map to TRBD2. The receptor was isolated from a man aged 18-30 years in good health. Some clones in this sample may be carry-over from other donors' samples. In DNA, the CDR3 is TGTGCCAGCAGACTCCTAGCGGGGTTCTACAATGAGCAGTTCTTC. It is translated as CASRLLAGFYNEQFF.